The TCR beta chain described here comes from a study of early T cells in non-severe SARS-CoV-2 infection. Study-level information: Sequenced material consisted of bulk RNA (from unsorted whole blood), and chains were unpaired.

Germline assignment: CDR1 LGHDT and CDR2 YNNKEL (reference sequence). Trimming left V 3 bases short and J 4 bases short, with 21 bases between. This CDR3 region has 18 residues. Study conclusions and caveats: Anti-spike CD8 specificities were favored by VDJdb matching, whose results missed private and CD4 specificities.

This clonotype was detected a few times. Its antigen is still unknown. Molecules of cDNA were individually given unique molecular identifiers that were attached to them. MiXCR, run by TCRdb on the 5' RACE reads, gives a single entry per CDR3 protein. There are 75,000 to 80,000 distinct CDR3 sequences in the sample; around 17% occur only once, and 2.5% to 3% lies in the top ten. Sequencing was performed on whole blood. The chain employs TRBV3-1 and TRBJ2-2, with D perhaps being TRBD1 or TRBD2 (5 bases each). The clonotype comes from an adult who was a healthcare worker with PCR-confirmed SARS-CoV-2 infection or an uninfected control (not recorded which). The CDR3 coding sequence is TGTGCCAGCAGCCAGATCACCCGGGACCGAAGGTCCACCGGGGAGCTGTTTTTT. It specifies CASSQITRDRRSTGELFF.